The 3 T cell receptor beta chains in this list originate from one sample, sequenced in a study of blood T cell repertoires in COVID-19. Profiled with immunoSEQ multiplex PCR; TCRdb holds only in-frame clones, not every one. The sample has over 200,000 clones; about nine tenths are singletons. Sequenced: peripheral blood. These receptors all come from a man aged 40-50 years who had recovered from COVID-19.

The chain uses TRBV9 and TRBJ2-7, with 7 bases matching TRBD2. Germline V lookup: CDR1 SGDLS, CDR2 YYNGEE. Trimming cost V 0 bases and J 4 bases; bases outside gene matches: 7. The CDR3 totals 15 residues. The CDR3 loop reads CASSVAASGVYEQYF. In DNA form, the CDR3 reads TGTGCCAGCAGCGTAGCGGCTAGCGGAGTTTACGAGCAGTACTTC.

With respect to this clone: The same CDR3 is also encoded by other DNA sequences in this sample. The chain couples TRBV5-5 to TRBJ2-5; maybe TRBD1 (5 bases). Trimming stripped 0 bases from V and 5 bases from J, with 8 bases between. The CDR3 length is 13 residues. Germline-derived CDR1 and CDR2 are SGHKS and YYEKEE (reference sequence). The CDR3 coding sequence is TGTGCCAGCAGCTTGGGGGGCCGGGAGACCCAGTACTTC. It encodes CASSLGGRETQYF. Full variable domain (missing parts from reference TRBV5-5 and TRBJ2-5): DAGVTQSPTHLIKTRGQQVTLRCSPISGHKSVSWYQQVLGQGPQFIFQYYEKEERGRGNFPDRFSARQFPNYSSELNVNALLLGDSALYLCASSLGGRETQYFGPGTRLLVL.

This clone was seen a single time. J is TRBJ2-3 and V is TRBV5-4; 8 bases map to TRBD2. Germline-derived CDR1 and CDR2 are SGHNT and YYREEE (reference sequence). The CDR3 spans 15 residues. The V segment lost 0 bases and the J segment 5 bases; nucleotides outside the gene matches: 5. CDR3 coding DNA: TGTGCCAGCAGCTTGGAAGCGGGAGTTGGAGATACGCAGTATTTT. It yields the protein CASSLEAGVGDTQYF.